A single sample is the source of the 30 T cell receptor beta chains below, sequenced in a study of Tregs in tolerant kidney transplant recipients. Assay used: immunoSEQ multiplex PCR; TCRdb lists only in-frame clones, some missing. The repertoire holds nearly 95,000 clones, with approximately 94% as singletons. The sequenced sample was CD4+ T cells from blood, obtained before the transplant. The receptor set was obtained from a human donor who received a combined kidney and bone marrow transplant.

The chain carries TRBV2 and TRBJ2-2, with a weak D call TRBD2 (5 bases). CDR3 length: 12 amino acids. CDR1 SNHLY and CDR2 FYNNEI come from the germline V gene. V lost 6 bases and J lost 8, with 10 bases in between. For the CDR3, the DNA is TGTGCCAGCAGATTTACGGGGGGGGAGCTGTTTTTT. Translation gives CASRFTGGELFF.

The chain recombines TRBV7-2 with TRBJ2-7; 8 bases align to TRBD1. The germline V gene has CDR1 SGHTA and CDR2 FQGNSA. CDR3 length: 13 residues. V lost 4 bases and J lost 6; bases outside the gene matches: 5. The DNA for the CDR3 is TGTGCCAGCAGCTCAGGACAGGGAGGCGAGCAGTACTTC. It specifies CASSSGQGGEQYF.

The rearrangement joins TRBV19 to TRBJ2-7; 7 bases agree with TRBD2. Germline loops: CDR1 LNHDA, CDR2 SQIVND (reference sequence). This CDR3 is built from 15 residues. Germline trimming cut 7 bases from V and 5 bases from J; bases unmatched to any gene: 14. CDR3 coding DNA: TGTGCCAGTAAAAGGGGCGGGAGTGGCACGGACGAGCAGTACTTC. Translating it yields CASKRGGSGTDEQYF.

This chain joins TRBV6-1 and TRBJ1-1; 7 nucleotides align to TRBD1. The germline gives CDR1 MNHNS, CDR2 SASEGT. CDR3 length: 15 amino acids. J lost 4 bases, V lost 5 bases, and 10 bases had no gene match. This CDR3 is CASSHDPTGVTEAFF. CDR3 DNA sequence: TGTGCCAGCAGTCACGATCCTACAGGGGTCACTGAAGCTTTCTTT.

As for this clone: Relative to the germline gene, one junction end is altered; a read error may explain this. Other nucleotide sequences in the sample specify the same CDR3. The chain combines TRBV7-2 with TRBJ1-6; no reliable D call. This CDR3 region has 16 residues. Germline V gene sequence: CDR1 SGHTA, CDR2 FQGNSA. The CDR3 here is CASRVQASSYNSPLHF. The CDR3 nucleotides are TGTGCCAGCAGGGTCCAGGCGAGCTCCTATAATTCCCCCCTCCACTTT.

The chain employs TRBV11-3 and TRBJ2-5; no clear D gene. Trimming removed 5 bases from V and 4 bases from J, with 11 bases in between. The CDR3 has 13 amino acids. CDR1 and CDR2 (germline): SGHNT, YENEEA. The CDR3 spells CASSPRASETQYF. As DNA, the CDR3 is TGTGCCAGCAGCCCCCGAGCTTCAGAGACCCAGTACTTC. The full variable domain, rest sourced from reference TRBV11-3 and TRBJ2-5, is EAGVVQSPRYKIIEKKQPVAFWCNPISGHNTLYWYLQNLGQGPELLIRYENEEAVDDSQLPKDRFSAERLKGVDSTLKIQPAELGDSAVYLCASSPRASETQYFGPGTRLLVL.

The genes are TRBV7-3 and TRBJ2-5; a possible D gene is TRBD1 (6 bases). Looked up from germline, CDR1 is SGHTA and CDR2 is FQGTGA. V was cut by 5 bases and J by 2 bases, with 12 bases left in between. CDR3 length: 14 residues. The CDR3, as DNA: TGTGCCAGCAGCCTCTGGGACAATCAAGAGACCCAGTACTTC. Residues: CASSLWDNQETQYF.

The J gene is TRBJ2-7, the V gene TRBV5-6, with a possible D match to TRBD1 (6 bases). This CDR3 is 16 amino acids long. V lost 4 bases and J 9 bases, leaving 26 bases between the germline ends. Germline V gene data show CDR1 as SGHDT and CDR2 as YYEEEE. The CDR3 nucleotides are TGTGCCAGCAGCCAGATCGGGACATCCCTCTCTGGTGTGCAGTACTTC. Protein: CASSQIGTSLSGVQYF.

This sequence joins TRBV28 and TRBJ2-4, with TRBD1 matching 7 bases. Germline V gene data show CDR1 as MDHEN and CDR2 as SYDVKM. V shed 6 bases, J shed 0 bases, and the junction held 11 bases outside the gene matches. The CDR3 extends over 17 amino acids. In nucleotides, the CDR3 is TGTGCCAGCAGGACAAGAACAGGGGCCCTAGCCAAAAACATTCAGTACTTC. This codes for CASRTRTGALAKNIQYF.

The V gene is TRBV10-3, the J gene TRBJ2-5, with TRBD1 matching 8 bases. The length of the CDR3 is 13 residues. Losses at the gene ends were 10 bases for V and 0 bases for J; bases not matched to a gene: 4. In germline, CDR1 is ENHRY, CDR2 SYGVKD. CDR3 sequence reads: CATGQGNQETQYF. CDR3 DNA: TGTGCCACCGGACAGGGCAACCAAGAGACCCAGTACTTC.

The chain joins TRBV6-5 to TRBJ1-2; the D gene is possibly TRBD1 (5 bases). CDR1 and CDR2 from the germline V gene are MNHEY and SVGAGI. V shed 2 bases and J shed 5 bases, with 12 bases lying between them. CDR3 length: 14 residues. The CDR3 DNA is TGTGCCAGCAGTTACCGGGGGGGGAAGTATGGCTACACCTTC. Translated, it gives CASSYRGGKYGYTF.

The gene calls are TRBV4-1 and TRBJ2-7; tentative D call: TRBD2 (5 bases). CDR1 and CDR2 (germline): MGHRA, YSYEKL. CDR3 length: 15 amino acids. V gave up 4 bases and J gave up 1 base, with 14 bases separating them. The CDR3 sequence is CASSRQSGRSYEQYF. The CDR3 coding sequence is TGCGCCAGCAGCCGTCAAAGCGGCCGTTCCTACGAGCAGTACTTC.

The rearrangement links TRBV7-8 to TRBJ2-1; 8 nucleotides align to TRBD2. CDR3 size: 16 residues. The V and J ends lost 5 bases and 4 bases, in that order; junction bases with no gene match: 10. Germline V lookup: CDR1 SGHVS, CDR2 FQNEAQ. The CDR3 bases are TGTGCCAGCAGCCCTGCGTCGGTAGCGGGATACAATGAGCAGTTCTTC. Its translation is CASSPASVAGYNEQFF.

The V and J genes are TRBV9 and TRBJ2-2; D uncertain. The germline V gene has CDR1 SGDLS and CDR2 YYNGEE. There are 13 residues in the CDR3. The V end lost 0 bases, the J end lost 7 bases, and 7 bases lay between the germline ends. CDR3 in amino acids: CASSVVSGGELFF. The CDR3 DNA reads as TGTGCCAGCAGCGTAGTCTCCGGCGGGGAGCTGTTTTTT.

This chain joins TRBV29-1 and TRBJ1-1; 10 bases are shared with TRBD1. The junction had 1 base not matched to a gene; V was cut back by 4 bases and J by 2 bases. Germline CDR1 SQVTM, CDR2 ANQGSEA. The CDR3 is made up of 13 amino acids. The CDR3 sequence: CSVGTGGNTEAFF. In DNA form, the CDR3 reads TGCAGCGTTGGGACAGGGGGAAACACTGAAGCTTTCTTT. Full variable domain (rest looked up from reference TRBV29-1 and TRBJ1-1): SAVISQKPSRDICQRGTSLTIQCQVDSQVTMMFWYRQQPGQSLTLIATANQGSEATYESGFVIDKFPISRPNLTFSTLTVSNMSPEDSSIYLCSVGTGGNTEAFFGQGTRLTVV.

Here the CDR3 DNA reads TGCGCCAGCAGCCGCTTAGCGGAGGTGGGCACAGATACGCAGTATTTT. It yields the protein CASSRLAEVGTDTQYF. The genes are TRBV4-3 and TRBJ2-3; a possible D gene is TRBD2 (6 bases). With 4 bases removed from V and 1 base from J, the gap between germline ends came to 15 bases. Looked up from germline, CDR1 is LGHNA and CDR2 is YSLEER. The CDR3 runs to 16 residues.

The chain recombines TRBV9 with TRBJ2-1; no reliable D call. This CDR3 has 14 residues. Germline V gene sequence: CDR1 SGDLS, CDR2 YYNGEE. Trimming shortened V by 3 bases and J by 0 bases, and 7 bases separated the two germline ends. This CDR3 is CASSERYSYNEQFF. The CDR3 coding sequence is TGTGCCAGCAGCGAGAGGTACTCCTACAATGAGCAGTTCTTC.

The chain joins TRBV9 to TRBJ2-7, with D perhaps TRBD2 (6 bases). The V gene's germline CDR1 is SGDLS and CDR2 YYNGEE. The germline V and J ends were trimmed by 3 bases and 2 bases, with 21 bases remaining between them. CDR3 length equals 17 residues. The CDR3 region is CASSAREVSGLTYEQYF. In nucleotides, the CDR3 is TGTGCCAGCAGCGCGCGTGAAGTTAGCGGCCTCACCTACGAGCAGTACTTC.

Only a few counts were recorded for this clone. The V gene is TRBV6-5, the J gene TRBJ1-4; D unresolved. Per germline, CDR1 MNHEY and CDR2 SVGAGI. The CDR3 is made up of 14 amino acids. V was pared by 6 bases and J by 7 bases, with 15 bases between. CDR3 nucleotide sequence: TGTGCCAGCAGCCAATTTTCGGGAGTTGAAAAACTGTTTTTT. Translated: CASSQFSGVEKLFF.

The CDR3: CASSQAGGPLEQYF. The CDR3 nucleotides are TGTGCCAGCAGCCAAGCGGGAGGCCCCCTCGAGCAGTACTTC. The chain is built from TRBV7-2 and TRBJ2-7; TRBD2 aligns across 9 bases. CDR3 length equals 14 residues. Germline CDR1 is SGHTA and CDR2 is FQGNSA. Unmatched junction bases numbered 8, after V lost 5 bases and J lost 6 bases.

The chain carries TRBV7-9 and TRBJ1-5; no firm D call. Trimming took off 1 base at V and 4 bases at J, with 5 bases between the two ends. The CDR3 is made up of 13 amino acids. CDR1 and CDR2 from the germline V gene are SEHNR and FQNEAQ (reference sequence). The CDR3 is CASSLESNQPQHF. Here the CDR3 DNA reads TGTGCCAGCAGCTTAGAATCTAATCAGCCCCAGCATTTT. The whole variable domain, filled in from reference TRBV7-9 and TRBJ1-5, reads DTGVSQNPRHKITKRGQNVTFRCDPISEHNRLYWYRQTLGQGPEFLTYFQNEAQLEKSRLLSDRFSAERPKGSFSTLEIQRTEQGDSAMYLCASSLESNQPQHFGDGTRLSIL.

The V gene is TRBV7-9, the J gene TRBJ1-2, with D possibly being TRBD1 (5 bases). V dropped 0 bases and J dropped 0 bases, with 11 bases sitting between them. The CDR3 contains 16 residues. CDR1 SEHNR and CDR2 FQNEAQ come from the germline V gene (reference sequence). The CDR3 DNA sequence: TGTGCCAGCAGCTTAGCTGCTGGCAGGGCTAACTATGGCTACACCTTC. Encoded protein: CASSLAAGRANYGYTF. Based on the CDR3 plus reference TRBV7-9 and TRBJ1-2, the full variable domain is DTGVSQNPRHKITKRGQNVTFRCDPISEHNRLYWYRQTLGQGPEFLTYFQNEAQLEKSRLLSDRFSAERPKGSFSTLEIQRTEQGDSAMYLCASSLAAGRANYGYTFGSGTRLTVV.

In its sample, this clone was seen once. The rearrangement joins TRBV7-2 to TRBJ1-1; 9 bases align to TRBD1. The ends lost 8 bases at V and 7 bases at J; junction bases unmatched: 5. The CDR3 has 12 residues. Germline CDR1 is SGHTA and CDR2 is FQGNSA. DNA of the CDR3: TGTGCCAGCCGACAGGGGGAAATTGAAGCTTTCTTT. The encoded protein is CASRQGEIEAFF.

The genes are TRBV5-1 and TRBJ1-1; tentative D call: TRBD1 (6 bases). V lost 0 bases and J lost 5, with 14 bases in between. This CDR3 is built from 15 residues. Germline assignment: CDR1 SGHRS and CDR2 YFSETQ. CDR3 nucleotide sequence: TGCGCCAGCAGCTTGGGTACAGGGAGGGGAACTGAAGCTTTCTTT. Protein product: CASSLGTGRGTEAFF. The full variable domain, in which reference TRBV5-1 and TRBJ1-1 provide the parts outside the CDR3, is KAGVTQTPRYLIKTRGQQVTLSCSPISGHRSVSWYQQTPGQGLQFLFEYFSETQRNKGNFPGRFSGRQFSNSRSEMNVSTLELGDSALYLCASSLGTGRGTEAFFGQGTRLTVV.

This clone has just one count. The chain is built from TRBV7-2 and TRBJ2-7; 13 bases match TRBD2. The ends lost 4 bases at V and 3 bases at J; junction bases unmatched: 12. CDR3 length: 18 amino acids. The germline gives CDR1 SGHTA, CDR2 FQGNSA. The CDR3 region is CASSWGGTSGASGYEQYF. For the CDR3, the DNA is TGTGCCAGCAGCTGGGGAGGGACTAGCGGGGCGTCCGGCTACGAGCAGTACTTC.

The chain links TRBV4-1 to TRBJ1-5, with TRBD1 identical over 12 bases. The CDR3 is made up of 17 amino acids. CDR1 and CDR2 from the germline V gene are MGHRA and YSYEKL. Losses at the gene ends were 1 base for V and 7 bases for J; bases not matched to a gene: 8. The CDR3 sequence: CASSQGGGQGARQPQHF. The CDR3 DNA follows: TGCGCCAGCAGCCAAGGGGGGGGACAGGGGGCAAGGCAGCCCCAGCATTTT.

In its sample, this clone was seen once. The chain recombines TRBV9 with TRBJ1-2; no firm D call. The CDR3 sequence is 13 residues long. Per the germline V gene, CDR1 is SGDLS and CDR2 is YYNGEE. The germline V and J ends were trimmed by 2 bases and 4 bases, with 9 bases remaining between them. The CDR3 sequence: CASSVGVGYGYTF. CDR3 DNA sequence: TGTGCCAGCAGCGTCGGGGTGGGCTATGGCTACACCTTC. Combining the CDR3 with reference TRBV9 and TRBJ1-2 gives the whole variable domain DSGVTQTPKHLITATGQRVTLRCSPRSGDLSVYWYQQSLDQGLQFLIQYYNGEERAKGNILERFSAQQFPDLHSELNLSSLELGDSALYFCASSVGVGYGYTFGSGTRLTVV.

This clone occurred once. The CDR3 region is CASSSPRSGTGGFLAFF. CDR3 DNA: TGTGCCAGCAGCTCACCCCGGTCTGGGACAGGGGGGTTTTTAGCTTTCTTT. The chain joins TRBV7-8 to TRBJ1-1; TRBD1 aligns across 11 bases. The germline V gene encodes CDR1 SGHVS and CDR2 FQNEAQ. The CDR3 is 17 residues long. The J segment lost 10 bases and the V segment lost 4 bases, leaving 17 bases of the junction unmatched.

This rearrangement joins TRBV6-5 to TRBJ2-5; possible D gene TRBD1, 6 bases. CDR3 size: 14 residues. V lost 6 bases and J 6 bases, leaving 17 bases between the germline ends. Germline CDR1 MNHEY, CDR2 SVGAGI. CDR3 sequence: CASRRPGQIQTQYF. CDR3 sequence (DNA): TGTGCCAGCAGACGCCCAGGACAGATCCAGACCCAGTACTTC.

The chain uses TRBV5-4 and TRBJ1-2, with D possibly being TRBD1 (5 bases). Germline lookup yields CDR1 SGHNT and CDR2 YYREEE (reference sequence). Between the trimmed V and J ends, which lost 4 bases and 5 bases, there was a span of 15 bases. The CDR3 loop spans 14 amino acids. The CDR3 is CASSGTTSGYGYTF. The CDR3 DNA sequence: TGTGCCAGCAGCGGAACTACGTCAGGGTATGGCTACACCTTC.